This T cell receptor beta chain was identified in a study of T cell responses to AZD1222 COVID-19 vaccine. Study conclusions and caveats: Females made up more of the donors, who were largely white British, and clonal diversity may have come out too low.

This clone was seen a handful of times. Its specificity is unknown. The V segment lost 8 bases and the J segment 3 bases; nucleotides outside the gene matches: 6. The CDR3 length is 14 residues. Per germline, CDR1 SGHRS and CDR2 YFSETQ. The protocol was immunoSEQ multiplex PCR, while the TCRdb copy is restricted to in-frame clones and leaves out a portion. The table has 120,000 or so clones, about 88% seen once. This chain joins TRBV5-1 and TRBJ1-1; 11 bases line up with TRBD1. The input for sequencing was peripheral blood, taken on day 0 of AZD1222 vaccination. This clonotype was obtained from an adult in good health. The CDR3 bases are TGCGCCAGTACCCCGGGACAGGGGGACACTGAAGCTTTCTTT. Translated, it gives CASTPGQGDTEAFF.